A selection of T cell receptor beta chains follows, all from one sample in a study of T cells in Graves' hyperthyroidism and ophthalmopathy. From the multiplex PCR reads, TCRdb called clonotypes with MiXCR, one entry per CDR3 protein. The data contain 350,000 to 450,000 distinct CDR3 sequences, 17% of them singletons. The specimen sequenced was blood. Receptors were obtained from a woman aged 25 to 45 with Graves' hyperthyroidism that later progressed to Graves' ophthalmopathy. The CDR3 runs from the conserved cysteine through the conserved F or W. The order of the fields is J gene, D gene, V gene, clone size, CDR3 protein, CDR3 DNA. The D gene is left open where the match is weak. The size entry is marked missing in some rows and otherwise reads once, few, many or a size class.

>TRBJ2-2|NA|TRBV7-6|NA
CASSPTQGTGELFF
TGTGCCAGCAGCCCGACGCAGGGGACCGGGGAGCTGTTTTTT
>TRBJ2-7|TRBD1|TRBV12-3/TRBV12-4|many
CASSPRGRGIYEQYF
TGTGCCAGCAGTCCCCGTGGCAGGGGGATCTACGAGCAGTACTTC
>TRBJ1-2|NA|TRBV29-1|few
CSVPFSTSKIPLGIGGYTF
TGCAGCGTTCCATTCTCAACATCCAAGATCCCCTTAGGGATCGGCGGCTACACCTTC
>TRBJ2-7|TRBD2|TRBV3-1|many
CASSQESGSSYEQYF
TGTGCCAGCAGCCAAGAAAGCGGGAGTTCGTACGAGCAGTACTTC
>TRBJ1-1|TRBD1|TRBV4-1|NA
CASSQVTGTVSYTEAFF
TGCGCCAGCAGCCAAGTAACAGGGACAGTATCTTACACTGAAGCTTTCTTT
>TRBJ2-6|NA|TRBV11-2|many
CASSLTENSGANVLTF
TGTGCCAGCAGCTTGACAGAAAACTCTGGGGCCAACGTCCTGACTTTC
>TRBJ2-4|NA|TRBV18|many
CASSPSTGSLAKNIQYF
TGTGCCAGCTCACCATCGACAGGATCTTTAGCCAAAAACATTCAGTACTTC
>TRBJ2-5|NA|TRBV28|many
CASSALGSIEETQYF
TGTGCCAGCAGTGCACTAGGGAGTATCGAAGAGACCCAGTACTTC
>TRBJ2-1|NA|TRBV6-2/TRBV6-3|many
CASSYAIGGTYNEQFF
TGTGCCAGCAGTTACGCGATTGGGGGGACCTACAATGAGCAGTTCTTC
>TRBJ2-3|NA|TRBV5-1|many
CASSLGSGSTDTQYF
TGCGCCAGCAGCTTGGGTAGCGGAAGCACAGATACGCAGTATTTT
>TRBJ1-1|TRBD1|TRBV6-1|many
CASSVTRGLTEAFF
TGTGCCAGCAGTGTCACCAGGGGGCTAACTGAAGCTTTCTTT
>TRBJ1-4|TRBD1|TRBV19|NA
CASTRDSRDEKLFF
TGTGCCAGTACCCGGGACAGTCGGGATGAAAAACTGTTTTTT
>TRBJ2-2|NA|TRBV2|many
CASVRIDLPGELFF
TGTGCCAGCGTACGGATAGATCTCCCCGGGGAGCTGTTTTTT
>TRBJ1-1|TRBD1|TRBV7-9|NA
CVSSSSTGQAEAFF
TGTGTCAGCAGCTCGTCGACCGGACAGGCTGAAGCTTTCTTT
>TRBJ2-1|TRBD1|TRBV27|many
CASSLGTGAYNEQFF
TGTGCCAGCAGTTTAGGGACAGGGGCCTACAATGAGCAGTTCTTC
>TRBJ2-1|NA|TRBV27|once
CASSEGPNEQFF
TGTGCCAGCAGTGAGGGGCCAAATGAGCAGTTCTTC
>TRBJ2-3|NA|TRBV6-4|few
CASSLRFTSTDTQYF
TGTGCCAGCAGTCTCCGGTTTACTAGCACAGATACGCAGTATTTT
>TRBJ2-7|NA|TRBV7-9|few
CASSDRDSSYEQYF
TGTGCCAGCAGCGACCGGGACTCCTCCTACGAGCAGTACTTC
>TRBJ2-7|NA|TRBV29-1|NA
CSVGYSVSYEQYF
TGCAGCGTTGGGTACAGTGTCTCCTACGAGCAGTACTTC
>TRBJ2-1|NA|TRBV15|many
CATSSDGDEQFF
TGTGCCACCTCTTCCGACGGCGACGAGCAGTTCTTC
>TRBJ2-2|NA|TRBV10-3|many
CAISDPNTGELFF
TGTGCCATCAGTGACCCAAATACCGGGGAGCTGTTTTTT
>TRBJ1-1|NA|TRBV7-9|many
CASSLASLLNTEAFF
TGTGCCAGCAGCTTAGCAAGCCTTTTGAACACTGAAGCTTTCTTT
>TRBJ1-5|NA|TRBV5-5|NA
CASSPEAISPHQPQHF
TGTGCCAGCAGCCCGGAGGCGATATCCCCGCATCAGCCCCAGCATTTT
>TRBJ2-3|TRBD1|TRBV7-9|once
CASSETGGETDTQYF
TGTGCCAGCAGTGAGACAGGGGGCGAAACAGATACGCAGTATTTT
>TRBJ2-7|NA|TRBV19|NA
CASSIGSRRRSYNEQYF
TGTGCCAGTAGTATCGGGTCTCGGCGGCGCTCCTACAATGAGCAGTACTTC
>TRBJ2-3|TRBD1|TRBV6-1|few
CASGVTGQGTPDTQYF
TGTGCCAGCGGAGTAACGGGACAGGGGACCCCAGATACGCAGTATTTT
>TRBJ2-7|NA|TRBV2|many
CASSQNTGTSEQYF
TGTGCCAGCAGCCAGAATACAGGGACGTCCGAGCAGTACTTC
>TRBJ2-1|TRBD2|TRBV7-9|NA
CASSSVSGTAYNEQFF
TGTGCCAGCAGTTCAGTCAGCGGGACCGCCTACAATGAGCAGTTCTTC
>TRBJ2-1|TRBD2|TRBV2|many
CASSGLAGINEQFF
TGTGCCAGCAGTGGACTAGCGGGTATCAATGAGCAGTTCTTC
>TRBJ2-7|TRBD1|TRBV10-3|many
CAISDGTDYEQYF
TGTGCCATCAGTGACGGGACAGACTACGAGCAGTACTTC
>TRBJ2-6|NA|TRBV7-9|NA
CASTDEAGANVLTF
TGTGCCAGCACAGACGAGGCTGGGGCCAACGTCCTGACTTTC
>TRBJ2-7|NA|TRBV20-1|many
CSAREDGAVRYEQYF
TGCAGTGCTAGAGAGGATGGAGCGGTCCGCTACGAGCAGTACTTC
>TRBJ2-5|NA|TRBV28|many
CASRIAFAETQYF
TGTGCCAGCAGAATCGCCTTCGCGGAGACCCAGTACTTC
>TRBJ2-6|TRBD1|TRBV2|many
CASSAQGQVKSNSGANVLTF
TGTGCCAGCAGTGCCCAGGGACAGGTAAAGTCCAACTCTGGGGCCAACGTCCTGACTTTC
>TRBJ2-7|NA|TRBV28|NA
CASTEGGETYEQYF
TGTGCCAGCACCGAAGGCGGGGAAACTTACGAGCAGTACTTC
>TRBJ1-6|NA|TRBV2|many
CASRMIFRSPLHF
TGTGCCAGTAGGATGATCTTCAGGTCACCCCTCCACTTT
>TRBJ1-2|TRBD1|TRBV6-1|few
CASRRGTGVNYGYTF
TGTGCCAGCAGACGGGGGACAGGGGTTAACTATGGCTACACCTTC
>TRBJ1-5|NA|TRBV19|many
CASSSRGSNQPQHF
TGTGCCAGTAGTAGCCGAGGCAGCAATCAGCCCCAGCATTTT
>TRBJ1-3|NA|TRBV5-6|few
CAGSFLGRGGPGNTIYF
TGTGCCGGCAGCTTTTTAGGGAGGGGCGGCCCTGGAAACACCATATATTTT
>TRBJ2-1|TRBD2|TRBV7-9|many
CASSLGLGGTSYNEQFF
TGTGCCAGCAGCTTAGGGTTGGGGGGGACCTCCTACAATGAGCAGTTCTTC
>TRBJ2-7|TRBD2|TRBV3-1|many
CASSPPLVAGGPDEQYF
TGTGCCAGCAGCCCCCCGCTTGTAGCGGGGGGACCGGACGAGCAGTACTTC
>TRBJ2-2|NA|TRBV11-2|many
CASSVTTGELFF
TGTGCCAGCAGCGTCACGACCGGGGAGCTGTTTTTT
>TRBJ1-4|NA|TRBV25-1|few
CASSVGGVSPTWVEKLFF
TGTGCCAGCAGTGTGGGCGGAGTAAGTCCGACGTGGGTCGAAAAACTGTTTTTT
>TRBJ2-3|NA|TRBV29-1|few
CSVAGADTQYF
TGCAGCGTTGCGGGAGCAGATACGCAGTATTTT
>TRBJ1-6|TRBD1|TRBV5-1|many
CASSPRSGTGGDSPLHF
TGCGCCAGCAGCCCCCGTTCCGGGACAGGGGGTGATTCACCCCTCCACTTT
>TRBJ2-7|TRBD1|TRBV12-3/TRBV12-4|many
CASSPTGVEQYF
TGTGCCAGCAGCCCGACAGGGGTCGAGCAGTACTTC
>TRBJ2-2|NA|TRBV29-1|many
CSVEDPELGEANTGELFF
TGCAGCGTTGAAGATCCCGAGTTGGGGGAGGCGAACACCGGGGAGCTGTTTTTT
>TRBJ2-3|NA|TRBV19|NA
CASSISQTDTQYF
TGTGCCAGTAGTATATCACAGACAGATACGCAGTATTTT
>TRBJ1-1|NA|TRBV19|NA
CATSQWGRGGGTEAFF
TGTGCCACCTCCCAGTGGGGACGCGGTGGAGGCACTGAAGCTTTCTTT
>TRBJ2-6|NA|TRBV10-3|few
CASRPALRQGHMSGANVLTF
TGTGCCTCCCGGCCTGCACTACGGCAGGGTCATATGTCTGGGGCCAACGTCCTGACTTTC
>TRBJ2-7|TRBD2|TRBV2|many
CASRRLAGTYEQYF
TGTGCCAGTCGGCGCCTAGCGGGGACCTACGAGCAGTACTTC
>TRBJ2-1|NA|TRBV12-3/TRBV12-4|NA
CASTPWAGTSFNEQFF
TGTGCCAGCACCCCCTGGGCAGGGACTTCCTTCAATGAGCAGTTCTTC
>TRBJ1-5|NA|TRBV2|many
CASGNSDQPQHF
TGTGCCAGTGGGAACAGTGATCAGCCCCAGCATTTT
>TRBJ1-6|TRBD1|TRBV27|many
CASSLRGQTSSPLHF
TGTGCCAGCAGTTTAAGGGGACAGACTTCTTCACCCCTCCACTTT
>TRBJ1-1|NA|TRBV5-1|many
CASSLMAGQLNTEAFF
TGCGCCAGCAGCTTGATGGCGGGGCAGTTGAACACTGAAGCTTTCTTT
>TRBJ1-4|NA|TRBV20-1|NA
CRVVLAGHTSTNEKLFF
TGCAGAGTGGTACTAGCGGGACACACCTCAACTAATGAAAAACTGTTTTTT
>TRBJ1-1|NA|TRBV27|many
CASSPREGSTEAFF
TGTGCCAGCAGTCCGCGGGAGGGTAGCACTGAAGCTTTCTTT
>TRBJ1-3|NA|TRBV6-2/TRBV6-3|many
CASSLTGNYGNTIYF
TGTGCCAGCAGTCTGACAGGAAACTATGGAAACACCATATATTTT